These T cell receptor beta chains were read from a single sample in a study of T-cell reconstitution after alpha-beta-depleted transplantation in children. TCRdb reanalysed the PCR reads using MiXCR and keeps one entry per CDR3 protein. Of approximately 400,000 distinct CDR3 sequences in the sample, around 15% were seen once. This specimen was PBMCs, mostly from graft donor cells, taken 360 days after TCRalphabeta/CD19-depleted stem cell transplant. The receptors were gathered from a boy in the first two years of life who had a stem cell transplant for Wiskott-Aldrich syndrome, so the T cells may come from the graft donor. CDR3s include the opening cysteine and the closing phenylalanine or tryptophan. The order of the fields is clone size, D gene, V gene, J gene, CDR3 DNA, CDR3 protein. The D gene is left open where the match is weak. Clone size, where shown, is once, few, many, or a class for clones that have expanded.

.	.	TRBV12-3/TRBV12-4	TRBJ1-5	TGTGCCAGCAGTCCCCTTAGCAATCAGCCCCAGCATTTT	CASSPLSNQPQHF
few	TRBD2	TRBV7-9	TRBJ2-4	TGTGCCAGCAGCTTAGTCGCGGGAGGGCCTGCCAAAAACATTCAGTACTTC	CASSLVAGGPAKNIQYF
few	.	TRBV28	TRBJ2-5	TGTGCCAGCAGTTACCGACAAATTGAACAAGAGACCCAGTACTTC	CASSYRQIEQETQYF
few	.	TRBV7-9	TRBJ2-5	TGTGCCAGCAGCTTATTTGGGACCGCGGAAGAGACCCAGTACTTC	CASSLFGTAEETQYF
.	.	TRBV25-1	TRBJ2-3	TGTGCCAGCAGTATACAGACCAGGCCACAGGGAGATACGCAGTATTTT	CASSIQTRPQGDTQYF
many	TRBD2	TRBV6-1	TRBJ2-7	TGTGCCAGCAGTGATACTAGCGGGGGCCGTTACGAGCAGTACTTC	CASSDTSGGRYEQYF
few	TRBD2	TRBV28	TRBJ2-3	TGTGCCAGCAGTTTCCGGGACTATGGCACAGATACGCAGTATTTT	CASSFRDYGTDTQYF
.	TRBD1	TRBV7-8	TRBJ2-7	TGTGCCAGCAGCCCACTTCCCAGGGGGTCCTACGAGCAGTACTTC	CASSPLPRGSYEQYF
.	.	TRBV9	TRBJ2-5	TGTGCCAGCAGCGTTTTTTCTAGCGCACCCCAAGAGACCCAGTACTTC	CASSVFSSAPQETQYF
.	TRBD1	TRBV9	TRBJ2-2	TGTGCCAGCAGCGTTAAACAGGGGGCGCCGAACGGGGAGCTGTTTTTT	CASSVKQGAPNGELFF
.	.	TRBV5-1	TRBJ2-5	TGCGCCAGCAGCTTCCGGGGCCCGGAGGAGACCCAGTACTTC	CASSFRGPEETQYF
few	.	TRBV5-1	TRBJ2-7	TGCGCCAGCAGCCCCGGGCACAGGGGGGGATCCTACGAGCAGTACTTC	CASSPGHRGGSYEQYF
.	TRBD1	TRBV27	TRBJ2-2	TGTGCCGTTAAGAAGGGGGACAGGAACACCGGGGAGCTGTTTTTT	CAVKKGDRNTGELFF
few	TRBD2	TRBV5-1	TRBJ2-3	TGCGCCAGCGGACTAGCGGGGGGCCGCACAGATACGCAGTATTTT	CASGLAGGRTDTQYF
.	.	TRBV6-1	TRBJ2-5	TGTGCCAGAACTCCGTACGGCCAGAGGAGGACTAAGCAAGAGACCCAGTACTTC	CARTPYGQRRTKQETQYF
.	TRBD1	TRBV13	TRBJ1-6	TGTGCCAGCAGCTTGAGGGGGCTGAGCTCCTATAATTCACCCCTCCACTTT	CASSLRGLSSYNSPLHF
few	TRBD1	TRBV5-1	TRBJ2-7	TGCGCCAGCAGCTTGGCAAGGACAGGGGCGTCCGAGCAGTACTTC	CASSLARTGASEQYF
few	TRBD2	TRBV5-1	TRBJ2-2	TGCGCCAGCAGCTTGGCCCTAGCGGCCTCGAACACCGGGGAGCTGTTTTTT	CASSLALAASNTGELFF
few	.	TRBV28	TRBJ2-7	TGTGCCAGCAGTCCTTGGGGAGACAGTACCTACGAGCAGTACTTC	CASSPWGDSTYEQYF
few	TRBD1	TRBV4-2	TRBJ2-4	TGTGCCAGCAGCCAAGCGGGACAGGGGGCGCTGGCCAAAAACATTCAGTACTTC	CASSQAGQGALAKNIQYF
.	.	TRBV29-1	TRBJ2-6	TGCAGCGTTCGGCTGTCTGGGGCCAACGTCCTGACTTTC	CSVRLSGANVLTF
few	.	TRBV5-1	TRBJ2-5	TGCGCCAGCAGCCCCCGACAGGGACTCCAAGAGACCCAGTACTTC	CASSPRQGLQETQYF
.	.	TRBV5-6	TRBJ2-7	TGTGCCAGCAGCTTTTGGCACAGCTACGAGCAGTACTTC	CASSFWHSYEQYF
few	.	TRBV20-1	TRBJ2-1	TGCAGTGCTAAGTCGGTGAATGAGCAGTTCTTC	CSAKSVNEQFF
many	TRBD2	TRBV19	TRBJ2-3	TGTGCCAGTAGCCAACTAGCGGGTACTCGCACAGATACGCAGTATTTT	CASSQLAGTRTDTQYF
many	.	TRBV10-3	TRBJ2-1	TGTGCCATCAGTGAGATAGGGTACAATGAGCAGTTCTTC	CAISEIGYNEQFF
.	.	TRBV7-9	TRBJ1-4	TGTGCCAGCAGCTTAAGGACATCGCCAGCCCTGGGTGAAAAACTGTTTTTT	CASSLRTSPALGEKLFF
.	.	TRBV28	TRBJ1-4	TGTGCCAGCAGTTCCGACCTCTTTAGGGAAAAACTGTTTTTT	CASSSDLFREKLFF
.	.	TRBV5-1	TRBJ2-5	TGCGCCAGCTCTATCGGAGGGGCCCAAGAGACCCAGTACTTC	CASSIGGAQETQYF
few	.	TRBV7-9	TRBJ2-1	TGTGTCTCCAGCCACGGTGGCTCGGAATACAATGAGCAGTTCTTC	CVSSHGGSEYNEQFF
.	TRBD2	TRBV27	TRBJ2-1	TGTGCCAGCAGTCTTGGGACTAGCAGTGAGCAGTTCTTC	CASSLGTSSEQFF
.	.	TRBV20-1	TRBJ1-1	TGCAGTGCTAGAGATCGGAGGCCGGGCACTGAAGCTTTCTTT	CSARDRRPGTEAFF
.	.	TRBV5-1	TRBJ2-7	TGCGCCAGCAGCTTCAAGGGGTACTACGAGCAGTACTTC	CASSFKGYYEQYF
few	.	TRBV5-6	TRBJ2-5	TGTGCCAGCAGCTTGCCCTCCCAAGAGACCCAGTACTTC	CASSLPSQETQYF
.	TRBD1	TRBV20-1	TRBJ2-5	TGCAGTGCGGGGGACAGGGTAGGGACCCAGTACTTC	CSAGDRVGTQYF
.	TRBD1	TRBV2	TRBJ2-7	TGTGCCAGCAGTGAAAATTCAGGACAGGGTATCGAGCAGTACTTC	CASSENSGQGIEQYF
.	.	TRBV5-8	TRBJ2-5	TGTGCCAGCAGCTCCCTCTACGGGCCTCCACCGGAGGAGACCCAGTACTTC	CASSSLYGPPPEETQYF
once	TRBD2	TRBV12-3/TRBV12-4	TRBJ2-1	TGTGCCAGCAGTTCTTTCAGACTAGCGGCCTACAATGAGCAGTTCTTC	CASSSFRLAAYNEQFF
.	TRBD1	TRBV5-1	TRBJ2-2	TGCGCCAGCAGGGCCTGGGACAGACTCGCGAACACCGGGGAGCTGTTTTTT	CASRAWDRLANTGELFF
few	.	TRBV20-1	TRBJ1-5	TGCAGTGCTATAGACAGTAGAAATCAGCCCCAGCATTTT	CSAIDSRNQPQHF
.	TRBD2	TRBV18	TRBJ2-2	TGTGCCAGCTCAATCCAGCGGGGTAACACCGGGGAGCTGTTTTTT	CASSIQRGNTGELFF
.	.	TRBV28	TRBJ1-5	TGTGCCAGCAGTCGCCCGCTTGGGCAGCGAGATCAGCCCCAGCATTTT	CASSRPLGQRDQPQHF
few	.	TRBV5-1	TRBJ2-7	TGCGCCAGCAGCTCGAGACAGGTTTTCTCCTACGAGCAGTACTTC	CASSSRQVFSYEQYF
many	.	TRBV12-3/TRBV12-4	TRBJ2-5	TGTGCCAGCCGGAGAGCGGAGACCCAGTACTTC	CASRRAETQYF